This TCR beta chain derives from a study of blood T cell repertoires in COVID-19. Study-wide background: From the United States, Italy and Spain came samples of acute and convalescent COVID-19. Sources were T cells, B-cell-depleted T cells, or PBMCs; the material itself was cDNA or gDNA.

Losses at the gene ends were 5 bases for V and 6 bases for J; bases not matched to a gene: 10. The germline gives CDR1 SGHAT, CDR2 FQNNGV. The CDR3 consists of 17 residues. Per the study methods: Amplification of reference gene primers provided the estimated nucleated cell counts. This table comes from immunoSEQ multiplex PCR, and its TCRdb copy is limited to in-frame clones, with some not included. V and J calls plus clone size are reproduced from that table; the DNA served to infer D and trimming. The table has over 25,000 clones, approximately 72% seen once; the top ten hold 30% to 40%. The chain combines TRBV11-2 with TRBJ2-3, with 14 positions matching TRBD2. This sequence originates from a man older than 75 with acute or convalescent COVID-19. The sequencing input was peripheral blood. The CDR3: CASSPTGLAGGVDTQYF. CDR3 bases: TGTGCCAGCAGCCCGACAGGACTAGCGGGGGGAGTGGATACGCAGTATTTT. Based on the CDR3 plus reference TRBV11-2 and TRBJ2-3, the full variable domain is EAGVAQSPRYKIIEKRQSVAFWCNPISGHATLYWYQQILGQGPKLLIQFQNNGVVDDSQLPKDRFSAERLKGVDSTLKIQPAKLEDSAVYLCASSPTGLAGGVDTQYFGPGTRLTVL.